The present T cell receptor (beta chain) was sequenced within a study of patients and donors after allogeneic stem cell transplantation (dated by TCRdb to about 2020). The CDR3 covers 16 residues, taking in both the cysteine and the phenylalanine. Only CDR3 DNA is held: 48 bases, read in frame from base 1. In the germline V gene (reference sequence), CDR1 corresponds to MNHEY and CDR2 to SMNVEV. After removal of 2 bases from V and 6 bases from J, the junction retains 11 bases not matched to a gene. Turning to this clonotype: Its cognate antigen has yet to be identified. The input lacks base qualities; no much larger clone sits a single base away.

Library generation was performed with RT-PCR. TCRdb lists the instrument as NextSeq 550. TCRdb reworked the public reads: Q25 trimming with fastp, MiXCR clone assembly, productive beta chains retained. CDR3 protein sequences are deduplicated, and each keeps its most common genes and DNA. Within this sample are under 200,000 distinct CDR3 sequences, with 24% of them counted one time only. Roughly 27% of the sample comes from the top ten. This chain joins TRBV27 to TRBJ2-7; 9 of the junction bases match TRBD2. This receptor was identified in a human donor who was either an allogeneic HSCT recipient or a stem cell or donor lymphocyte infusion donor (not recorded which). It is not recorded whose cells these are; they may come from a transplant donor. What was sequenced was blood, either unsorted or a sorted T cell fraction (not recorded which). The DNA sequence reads TGTGCCAGCAGTTTAATTTTGGCGGGAGGGCCCACCGAGCAGTACTTC. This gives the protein CASSLILAGGPTEQYF.